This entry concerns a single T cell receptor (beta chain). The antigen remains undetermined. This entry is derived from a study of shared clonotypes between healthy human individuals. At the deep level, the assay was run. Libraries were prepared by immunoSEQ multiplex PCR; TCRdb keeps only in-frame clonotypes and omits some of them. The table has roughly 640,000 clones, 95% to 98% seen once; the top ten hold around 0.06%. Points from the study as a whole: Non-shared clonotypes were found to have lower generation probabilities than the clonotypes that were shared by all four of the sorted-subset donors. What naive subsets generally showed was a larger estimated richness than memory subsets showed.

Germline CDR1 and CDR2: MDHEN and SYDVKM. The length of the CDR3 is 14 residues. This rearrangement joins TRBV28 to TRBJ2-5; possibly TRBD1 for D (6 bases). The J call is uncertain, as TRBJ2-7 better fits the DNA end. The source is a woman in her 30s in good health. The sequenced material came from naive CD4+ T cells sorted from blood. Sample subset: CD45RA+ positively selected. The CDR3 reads CASSPGQRAYEQYF. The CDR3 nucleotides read TGTGCCAGCAGCCCTGGACAGAGAGCCTACGAGCAGTACTTC.